The 22 T cell receptor beta chains reported below all come from one sample, sequenced in a study of cytomegalovirus exposure and HLA in healthy donors. The PCR was carried out with 60 Vbeta primers and 13 Jbeta primers. Method: immunoSEQ multiplex PCR; TCRdb's copy keeps in-frame clones and lacks some. Among about 200,000 clones listed, about 90% were seen once. Sequenced sample: PBMCs. These receptors originate from a man under 40 in good health and CMV-seronegative.

The chain carries TRBV2 and TRBJ2-5, with 8 bases lining up with TRBD2. The V gene's germline CDR1 is SNHLY and CDR2 FYNNEI. The length of the CDR3 is 17 residues. Trimming at V came to 7 bases and at J to 2 bases, leaving 15 bases not matched to a gene. CDR3 DNA sequence: TGTGCCAGCACCCAAAGGGGTAGCGGGGCCTCTCAAGAGACCCAGTACTTC. Translating it yields CASTQRGSGASQETQYF. Full variable domain (outside the CDR3, taken from reference TRBV2 and TRBJ2-5): EPEVTQTPSHQVTQMGQEVILRCVPISNHLYFYWYRQILGQKVEFLVSFYNNEISEKSEIFDDQFSVERPDGSNFTLKIRSTKLEDSAMYFCASTQRGSGASQETQYFGPGTRLLVL.

V and J are TRBV4-3 and TRBJ1-5; D gene unclear. This CDR3 has 13 residues. Trimming removed 0 bases from V and 7 bases from J, with 7 bases in between. The germline CDR1 and CDR2 sequences are LGHNA and YSLEER. The CDR3 DNA is TGCGCCAGCAGCCAAGAAAGGAGGCAGCCCCAGCATTTT. It is translated as CASSQERRQPQHF.

The chain carries TRBV27 and TRBJ1-1, with D possibly matching TRBD1 (5 bases). The CDR3 contains 16 residues. The V gene's germline CDR1 is MNHEY and CDR2 SMNVEV (reference sequence). Between the trimmed V and J ends, which lost 3 bases and 5 bases, there was a span of 19 bases. DNA of the CDR3: TGTGCCAGCAGTTTTGCACACGGGGGAATTTTGACTGAAGCTTTCTTT. Its translation: CASSFAHGGILTEAFF.

This sequence joins TRBV5-4 and TRBJ2-7, with TRBD1 as a possible D gene (5 bases). CDR1 SGHNT and CDR2 YYREEE come from the germline V gene (reference sequence). This CDR3 has 13 residues. Trimming removed 0 bases from V and 5 bases from J, with 9 bases in between. In DNA form, the CDR3 reads TGTGCCAGCAGCTTGGGGACATTCAACGAGCAGTACTTC. Encoded protein: CASSLGTFNEQYF. Full variable domain (missing parts from reference TRBV5-4 and TRBJ2-7): ETGVTQSPTHLIKTRGQQVTLRCSSQSGHNTVSWYQQALGQGPQFIFQYYREEENGRGNFPPRFSGLQFPNYSSELNVNALELDDSALYLCASSLGTFNEQYFGPGTRLTVT.

This chain uses TRBV6-1 with TRBJ2-2; the D gene is possibly TRBD1 (5 bases). This CDR3 has 14 amino acids. Trimming stripped 4 bases from V and 8 bases from J, with 14 bases between. Germline-derived CDR1 and CDR2 are MNHNS and SASEGT. CDR3 DNA: TGTGCCAGCAGTGGTTCGGACATTTTTGGGGAGCTGTTTTTT. This codes for CASSGSDIFGELFF.

This clone was seen a handful of times. CDR3 sequence reads: CASSQDRARNQPQHF. Here the CDR3 DNA reads TGTGCCAGCAGTCAGGACAGGGCCAGGAATCAGCCCCAGCATTTT. The gene calls are TRBV6-5 and TRBJ1-5; 8 nucleotides align to TRBD1. Losses at the gene ends were 5 bases for V and 4 bases for J; bases not matched to a gene: 7. CDR1 and CDR2 from the germline V gene are MNHEY and SVGAGI. The CDR3 runs 15 residues.

Details on this clone: At one of its ends the junction is not consistent with the germline gene, which may arise from a read error. This chain uses TRBV7-9 with TRBJ1-5, with TRBD1 matching 9 bases. The CDR3 sequence is 18 residues long. CDR1 SEHNR and CDR2 FQNEAQ come from the germline V gene (reference sequence). CDR3 sequence: CSSSLGQGGPGGNQPQHF. For the CDR3, the DNA is TGTTCCAGCAGCTTGGGACAGGGAGGACCGGGTGGCAATCAGCCCCAGCATTTT. Drawing the rest from reference TRBV7-9 and TRBJ1-5, the complete variable domain is DTGVSQNPRHKITKRGQNVTFRCDPISEHNRLYWYRQTLGQGPEFLTYFQNEAQLEKSRLLSDRFSAERPKGSFSTLEIQRTEQGDSAMYLCSSSLGQGGPGGNQPQHFGDGTRLSIL.

This clone was seen a single time. This same CDR3 is encoded by further DNA sequences in the sample. The chain recombines TRBV20-1 with TRBJ2-7; D is possibly TRBD2 (6 bases). In germline, CDR1 is DFQATT, CDR2 SNEGSKA (reference sequence). The V end lost 5 bases, the J end lost 4 bases, and 9 bases lay between the germline ends. CDR3 length: 11 amino acids. CDR3 bases: TGCAGTGCTCCGGGGGTTTACGAGCAGTACTTC. This translates into CSAPGVYEQYF.

This chain connects TRBV6-5 to TRBJ2-3; maybe TRBD1 (5 bases). The CDR3 loop spans 13 amino acids. Germline V gene data show CDR1 as MNHEY and CDR2 as SVGAGI. V lost 7 bases to trimming and J lost 0 bases, with 8 bases between them. CDR3 DNA sequence: TGTGCCAGCAAGGCAGGGAGCACAGATACGCAGTATTTT. The encoded protein is CASKAGSTDTQYF.

The genes are TRBV7-9 and TRBJ1-2, with no clear D. This CDR3 comprises 16 residues. Germline V CDR1 and CDR2: SEHNR, FQNEAQ (reference sequence). Trimming pared 3 bases from V and 6 bases from J, leaving 20 bases between. The CDR3 here is CASSFAALAARDGYTF. In nucleotides, the CDR3 is TGTGCCAGCAGCTTTGCGGCGTTGGCCGCCCGGGATGGCTACACCTTC. The full variable domain, with the rest looked up from reference TRBV7-9 and TRBJ1-2, is DTGVSQNPRHKITKRGQNVTFRCDPISEHNRLYWYRQTLGQGPEFLTYFQNEAQLEKSRLLSDRFSAERPKGSFSTLEIQRTEQGDSAMYLCASSFAALAARDGYTFGSGTRLTVV.

The V gene is TRBV9, the J gene TRBJ2-1, with D possibly TRBD1 on 5 matching bases. This CDR3 comprises 17 residues. Per germline, CDR1 SGDLS and CDR2 YYNGEE. V was cut by 2 bases and J by 4 bases, with 19 bases left in between. The CDR3 sequence: CASSVSGQGWGYNEQFF. As DNA, the CDR3 is TGTGCCAGCAGCGTTTCCGGGCAGGGTTGGGGATACAATGAGCAGTTCTTC. Drawing the rest from reference TRBV9 and TRBJ2-1, the complete variable domain is DSGVTQTPKHLITATGQRVTLRCSPRSGDLSVYWYQQSLDQGLQFLIQYYNGEERAKGNILERFSAQQFPDLHSELNLSSLELGDSALYFCASSVSGQGWGYNEQFFGPGTRLTVL.

The J gene is TRBJ1-5, the V gene TRBV5-1, with D tentatively TRBD1 (5 bases). The CDR3 has 15 residues. The V end was cut by 0 bases, the J end by 7 bases, with 14 bases between. Germline V gives CDR1 SGHRS, CDR2 YFSETQ. DNA for the CDR3: TGCGCCAGCAGCTTGGAGCCCTCGGGGGACCAGCCCCAGCATTTT. It encodes CASSLEPSGDQPQHF.

The rearrangement joins TRBV5-1 to TRBJ2-7, with 9 bases fitting TRBD1. Per the germline V gene, CDR1 is SGHRS and CDR2 is YFSETQ. The V gene end was trimmed by 3 bases and the J gene end by 2 bases; junction bases not matched to a gene: 6. The CDR3 loop spans 15 amino acids. CDR3 loop: CASSSPGQGTYEQYF. The CDR3 nucleotides read TGCGCCAGCAGCTCACCGGGACAGGGCACCTACGAGCAGTACTTC.

This clone was observed a few times. The chain combines TRBV2 with TRBJ2-7; 7 nucleotides line up with TRBD2. The CDR3 totals 14 residues. V was pared by 3 bases and J by 3 bases, with 5 bases of the junction left unmatched. Per germline, CDR1 SNHLY and CDR2 FYNNEI. DNA of the CDR3: TGTGCCAGCAGTGAGCCCGGACTAGTCTACGAGCAGTACTTC. Translated: CASSEPGLVYEQYF.

V is TRBV5-4 and J is TRBJ2-7, with 12 nucleotides matching TRBD1. This CDR3 region has 15 residues. Germline V CDR1 and CDR2: SGHNT, YYREEE (reference sequence). With 1 base clipped from V and 6 bases from J, the junction kept 5 bases outside the gene matches. The CDR3 spells CASSLSGTGGTEQYF. The CDR3 DNA reads as TGTGCCAGCAGCTTGTCTGGGACAGGGGGCACCGAGCAGTACTTC.

The chain combines TRBV28 with TRBJ2-7; D gene unclear. V shed 4 bases and J shed 0 bases, with 16 bases lying between them. The CDR3 has 16 residues. Germline V gene lookup returns CDR1 MDHEN and CDR2 SYDVKM. CDR3 amino acids: CASSSPGGPSSYEQYF. The CDR3 bases are TGTGCCAGCAGTTCCCCTGGCGGCCCGAGCTCCTACGAGCAGTACTTC.

The chain employs TRBV14 and TRBJ1-2, with D perhaps TRBD1 (6 bases). Germline-derived CDR1 and CDR2 are SGHDN and FVKESK. This CDR3 comprises 19 residues. V lost 0 bases, J lost 3 bases, and 23 bases lay in between. The CDR3 protein is CASSQEDVDSPAGDYGYTF. CDR3 in DNA: TGTGCCAGCAGCCAAGAAGATGTGGACAGCCCAGCGGGGGACTATGGCTACACCTTC.

The rearrangement links TRBV5-4 to TRBJ1-5, with TRBD1 matching 7 bases. The V gene's germline CDR1 is SGHNT and CDR2 YYREEE (reference sequence). V shed 4 bases and J 2 bases; nucleotides not matched to a gene: 3. The CDR3 runs 14 residues. The CDR3 nucleotides read TGTGCCAGCAGCACCGGACAGGGCAATCAGCCCCAGCATTTT. Protein: CASSTGQGNQPQHF.

The V call is TRBV7-2, the J call TRBJ2-5; 11 bases line up with TRBD1. The end of the DNA fits TRBJ2-7 better, so the J call may be wrong. Germline V gene data show CDR1 as SGHTA and CDR2 as FQGNSA. There are 15 residues in the CDR3. CDR3 in amino acids: CASRSGTGGSYEQYF. CDR3 DNA sequence: TGTGCCAGCAGGTCCGGGACAGGGGGTTCCTACGAGCAGTACTTC.

This sequence joins TRBV7-9 and TRBJ2-5; 8 nucleotides align to TRBD1. The J call is in doubt because the DNA end fits TRBJ2-7 better. Germline V CDR1 and CDR2: SEHNR, FQNEAQ (reference sequence). This CDR3 is 14 amino acids long. CDR3 DNA: TGTGCCAGCAGCTTGGACAGGGCGGACTACGAGCAGTACTTC. It codes for CASSLDRADYEQYF.

The J gene is TRBJ1-5, the V gene TRBV19, with D maybe TRBD1 (6 bases). Germline CDR1 LNHDA, CDR2 SQIVND (reference sequence). This CDR3 contains 16 residues. Trimming stripped 2 bases from V and 2 bases from J, with 13 bases between. CDR3 sequence (DNA): TGTGCCAGTAGTATATCGGACAGCATCGGCAATCAGCCCCAGCATTTT. As protein: CASSISDSIGNQPQHF.

The chain uses TRBV28 and TRBJ2-7; TRBD1 might be the D (6 bases). The length of the CDR3 is 14 residues. CDR1 is MDHEN, CDR2 SYDVKM, per germline. Trimming took off 7 bases at V and 2 bases at J, with 15 bases between the two ends. The CDR3: CASIYSGDPYEQYF. The CDR3 DNA reads TGTGCCAGCATCTACTCAGGGGACCCCTACGAGCAGTACTTC. Full variable domain (remainder filled in from reference TRBV28 and TRBJ2-7): DVKVTQSSRYLVKRTGEKVFLECVQDMDHENMFWYRQDPGLGLRLIYFSYDVKMKEKGDIPEGYSVSREKKERFSLILESASTNQTSMYLCASIYSGDPYEQYFGPGTRLTVT.